Below, one TCR beta chain is given with its context. As handled by the study authors: Nucleated cell counts were estimated from reference gene primer amplification. Assay: immunoSEQ multiplex PCR; the TCRdb copy retains only in-frame clones and omits some. V and J calls plus clone size are reproduced from that table; the DNA served to infer D and trimming. The table records about 190,000 clones, 88% of them present only once. The source of the sample is a study of blood T cell repertoires in COVID-19. CDR1 and CDR2 (germline): SGHRS, YFSETQ. This CDR3 comprises 15 residues. Germline trimming cut 4 bases from V and 1 base from J; bases unmatched to any gene: 4.

The V gene is TRBV5-1, the J gene TRBJ2-2; 7 bases align to TRBD1. The receptor was isolated from a man between 18 and 29 years old with active or convalescent COVID-19. The sequenced sample consisted of peripheral blood. The CDR3 loop is CASSEGAMNTGELFF. The CDR3 DNA reads as TGCGCCAGCAGCGAGGGGGCAATGAACACCGGGGAGCTGTTTTTT.